A single T cell receptor (beta chain) is shown here with its context. Antigen unknown. This record comes from a study of tumor-infiltrating lymphocytes in primary liver carcinoma. Study-level points and caveats: Tumor-adjacent and tumor-blood pairs overlapped less than tumor region pairs did. Researchers report that only about 7-24% of top clones turned up in all five tumor regions.

Starting from 400 to 500 ng of total RNA, TCR beta cDNA was produced with a primer in the constant region. A slightly modified ARM-PCR protocol with three nested multiplex PCR rounds produced these TCR beta libraries. The opening two PCR rounds, about 11 cycles each, paired TRBV1-TRBV30 forward primers with a C-beta reverse primer. Each CDR3 protein is one row after TCRdb ran MiXCR on the multiplex PCR reads. Of 100,000 or so distinct CDR3 sequences listed, roughly 80% are singletons. Trimming removed 4 bases from V and 3 bases from J, with 16 bases in between. Germline lookup yields CDR1 MNHNS and CDR2 SASEGT. The CDR3 consists of 16 residues. For each extraction, RNA and DNA were obtained together from about 21-30 mg of unsorted bulk tissue. Sampling was performed at five separate regions of each tumor.

This receptor was identified in a man aged 35 to 55 with primary liver carcinoma and hepatitis B virus infection. The chain carries TRBV6-1 and TRBJ1-5, with D possibly matching TRBD1 (6 bases). The specimen sequenced was liver tumor tissue from sampling region 3. Documented subset: tumor region T3, left-lateral pole. This CDR3 is CASSGSQGLINQPQHF. The CDR3 DNA is TGTGCCAGCAGTGGAAGTCAGGGGTTGATCAATCAGCCCCAGCATTTT.